The clone carrying this T cell receptor (beta chain) was recorded many times. This entry is derived from a study of early T cells in non-severe SARS-CoV-2 infection. Unique molecular identifiers (one per individual cDNA molecule) were attached. TCRdb re-called the 5' RACE reads with MiXCR, one entry per CDR3 protein. The sample carries some 19,000 distinct CDR3 sequences, approximately 4.4% recorded once. Germline lookup yields CDR1 SGHVS and CDR2 FQNEAQ. V was pared by 5 bases and J by 7 bases, with 6 bases between. The CDR3 has 12 amino acids. This chain links TRBV7-8 with TRBJ1-6, with D possibly matching TRBD1 (5 bases). The receptor's source is an adult who was a healthcare worker with PCR-confirmed SARS-CoV-2 infection or an uninfected control (not recorded which). The sample consisted of whole blood. CDR3 loop: CASSRQNSPLHF. The CDR3 region has the DNA TGTGCCAGCAGCCGACAGAATTCACCCCTCCACTTT.